This T cell receptor beta chain emerged from a study of beta chain features in type 1 diabetes. On the study more broadly: The examined sorted cells totaled under 120 million across samples. Findings of the study overall: An over-representation of cells with high TCR expression could result from cDNA sequencing. There were fewer insertions and more deletions at the VDJ junctions of type 1 diabetes patients.

The whole isolated RNA underwent reverse transcription, so sequencing captured expressed TCRB transcripts. Profiled with immunoSEQ multiplex PCR; TCRdb holds only in-frame clones, not every one. Of 130,000 to 150,000 clones listed, less than 11% were seen once; the top ten hold less than 1.5%. As regards this clone: Its antigen is still unknown.

V lost 2 bases and J 0 bases, leaving 14 bases between the germline ends. CDR3 length equals 17 residues. Germline lookup yields CDR1 SEHNR and CDR2 FQNEAQ (reference sequence). This chain links TRBV7-9 with TRBJ1-5, with D unresolved. This receptor was obtained from a man aged 18 to 35 in good health. Sequencing was carried out using naive CD4+ T cells from blood. The CDR3, as DNA: TGTGCCAGCAGCTTAACCCCGCGCGGGTCTAGCAATCAGCCCCAGCATTTT. It yields the protein CASSLTPRGSSNQPQHF.